This T cell receptor beta chain comes out of a study of cytomegalovirus exposure and HLA in healthy donors. Points from the study as a whole: Researchers reported in a later analysis that a missense DCLRE1C variant was tied to TCR beta V- and J-gene trimming. Later, an analysis showed that TCR beta chains associated with HLA were more clonally expanded than others that were equally common. TCR beta chains numbering 164 were designated cytomegalovirus-associated.

The CDR3 is 14 amino acids. The V and J ends lost 5 bases and 2 bases, in that order; junction bases with no gene match: 5. Germline V gene data show CDR1 as MNHEY and CDR2 as SMNVEV (reference sequence). A remark on this clone: Its antigen is as yet unknown.

Use of 60 Vbeta and 13 Jbeta primers characterized the PCR. Repertoires were generated with immunoSEQ multiplex PCR, while TCRdb's copy carries only in-frame clones and drops some. The repertoire consists of roughly 180,000 clones, with roughly 79% occurring once and the leading ten covering about 1.3%. The chain recombines TRBV27 with TRBJ1-2, with 7 bases aligning to TRBD1. Sequenced material: PBMCs. This sequence originates from a man aged 30 to 45 in good health and CMV-seronegative. CDR3 region: CASSPQDRNYGYTF. The CDR3 DNA reads TGTGCCAGCAGTCCTCAGGACAGGAACTATGGCTACACCTTC.